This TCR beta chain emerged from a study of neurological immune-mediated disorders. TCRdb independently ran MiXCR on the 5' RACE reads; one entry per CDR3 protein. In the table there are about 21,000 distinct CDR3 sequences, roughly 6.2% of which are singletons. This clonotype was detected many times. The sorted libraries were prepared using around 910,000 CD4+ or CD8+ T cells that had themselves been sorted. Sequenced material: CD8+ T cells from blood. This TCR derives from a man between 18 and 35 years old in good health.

The CDR3 reads CSAYDRGYYGYTF. The CDR3 DNA is TGCAGTGCTTACGACAGGGGGTACTATGGCTACACCTTC. V gene TRBV20-1 combines with J gene TRBJ1-2, with 9 bases aligning to TRBD1. The CDR3 is 13 amino acids. V lost 5 bases to trimming and J lost 3 bases; unmatched junction nucleotides: 4. Germline V gene data show CDR1 as DFQATT and CDR2 as SNEGSKA (reference sequence).